The rows below give T cell receptor beta chains drawn from one sample of a study of blood T cell repertoires in COVID-19. Sequencing was performed with immunoSEQ multiplex PCR; in TCRdb, only in-frame clones are kept and a portion is missing. The data hold about 140,000 clones, with about three quarters observed a single time. The sequencing input was peripheral blood. Source of these receptors: a man aged 50-59 years with acute or convalescent COVID-19. The CDR3 runs from the conserved cysteine through the conserved F or W. The D gene is left open where the match is weak. Clone size appears in some rows only: once, few, many, or a class for an expanded clone.

V gene,clone size,J gene,D gene,CDR3 protein,CDR3 DNA
TRBV9,once,TRBJ2-2,TRBD2,CASSVASGQSEGELFF,TGTGCCAGCAGCGTAGCTAGCGGGCAATCTGAGGGGGAGCTGTTTTTT
TRBV7-8,NA,TRBJ2-3,NA,CASSLLSRSTDTQYF,TGTGCCAGCAGCTTGCTTAGCCGGAGCACAGATACGCAGTATTTT
TRBV5-1,NA,TRBJ2-5,NA,CASSFFGTQGETQYF,TGCGCCAGCAGCTTCTTCGGGACCCAGGGGGAGACCCAGTACTTC
TRBV27,NA,TRBJ2-1,NA,CASSLPNRRAYNEQFF,TGTGCCAGCAGTTTACCGAATCGGCGGGCCTACAATGAGCAGTTCTTC
TRBV30,NA,TRBJ1-2,NA,CAWSVTNYGYTF,TGTGCCTGGAGCGTAACTAACTATGGCTACACCTTC
TRBV5-1,NA,TRBJ1-2,TRBD1,CASSLNQGEDGYTF,TGCGCCAGCAGCTTGAATCAGGGGGAGGATGGCTACACCTTC
TRBV11-2,NA,TRBJ1-3,NA,CASSLLWATAGNTIYF,TGTGCCAGCAGCTTACTGTGGGCGACAGCTGGAAACACCATATATTTT
TRBV18,NA,TRBJ2-6,NA,CASSPTGAGANVLTF,TGTGCCAGCTCACCAACGGGGGCTGGGGCCAACGTCCTGACTTTC
TRBV5-1,NA,TRBJ2-7,TRBD1,CASSPGTAQPYEQYF,TGCGCCAGCAGCCCCGGGACAGCCCAGCCGTACGAGCAGTACTTC
TRBV5-1,NA,TRBJ2-5,TRBD2,CASSPGLADQETQYF,TGCGCCAGCAGCCCCGGACTAGCGGACCAAGAGACCCAGTACTTC
TRBV7-9,NA,TRBJ2-3,TRBD2,CASSRGLAGGPADTQYF,TGTGCCAGCAGCCGTGGACTAGCGGGGGGGCCCGCAGATACGCAGTATTTT
TRBV20-1,NA,TRBJ1-2,NA,CSAEANYGYTF,TGCAGTGCAGAGGCTAACTATGGCTACACCTTC
TRBV7-3,NA,TRBJ2-5,TRBD1,CASSLIGQGAPETQYF,TGTGCCAGCAGCTTAATAGGACAGGGGGCGCCGGAGACCCAGTACTTC
TRBV7-3,NA,TRBJ2-2,NA,CASSLFATGNTGELFF,TGTGCCAGCAGCTTATTTGCGACAGGGAACACCGGGGAGCTGTTTTTT